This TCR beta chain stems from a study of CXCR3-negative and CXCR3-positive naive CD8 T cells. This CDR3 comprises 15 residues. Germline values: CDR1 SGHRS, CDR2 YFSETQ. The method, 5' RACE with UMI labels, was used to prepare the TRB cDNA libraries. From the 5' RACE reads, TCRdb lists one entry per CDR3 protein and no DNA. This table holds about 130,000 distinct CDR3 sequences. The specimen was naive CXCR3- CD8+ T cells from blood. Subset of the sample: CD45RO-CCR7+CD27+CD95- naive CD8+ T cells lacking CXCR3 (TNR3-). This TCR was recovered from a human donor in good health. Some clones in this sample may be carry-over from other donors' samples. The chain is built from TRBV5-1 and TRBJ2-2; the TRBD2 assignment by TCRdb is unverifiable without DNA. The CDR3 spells CASSLWLAGTGELFF.